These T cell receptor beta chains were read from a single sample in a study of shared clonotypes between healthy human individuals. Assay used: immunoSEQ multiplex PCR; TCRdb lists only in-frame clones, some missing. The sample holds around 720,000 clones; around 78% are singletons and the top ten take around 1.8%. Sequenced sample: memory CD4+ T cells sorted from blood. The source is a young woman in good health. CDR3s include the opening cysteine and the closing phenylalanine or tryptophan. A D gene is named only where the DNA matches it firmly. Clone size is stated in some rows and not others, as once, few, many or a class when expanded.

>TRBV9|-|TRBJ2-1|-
CASSAILGEQFF
TGTGCCAGCAGCGCCATTCTCGGTGAGCAGTTCTTC
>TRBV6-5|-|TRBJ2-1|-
CASSKGGGAGNEQFF
TGTGCCAGCAGCAAGGGCGGAGGGGCGGGGAATGAGCAGTTCTTC
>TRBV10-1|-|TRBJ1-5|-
CASTPPPNSNQPQHF
TGCGCCAGCACCCCTCCTCCCAATAGCAATCAGCCCCAGCATTTT
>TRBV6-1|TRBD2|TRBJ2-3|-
CASRGTSGRADTQYF
TGTGCCAGCAGGGGGACTAGCGGGAGAGCAGATACGCAGTATTTT
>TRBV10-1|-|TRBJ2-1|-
CASSLTSYNEQFF
TGCGCCAGCAGTCTAACCTCCTACAATGAGCAGTTCTTC
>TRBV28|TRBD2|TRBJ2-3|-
CASSMGLAGYRPSTQYF
TGTGCCAGCAGTATGGGACTAGCGGGTTATCGTCCGAGCACGCAGTATTTT
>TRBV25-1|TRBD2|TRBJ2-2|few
CASSGRLAGETGELFF
TGTGCCAGCAGCGGAAGACTAGCGGGAGAAACCGGGGAGCTGTTTTTT
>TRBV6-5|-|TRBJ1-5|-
CASSPDGSNQPQHF
TGTGCCAGCAGCCCGGACGGGAGCAATCAGCCCCAGCATTTT
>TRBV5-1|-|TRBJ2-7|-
CASSLGPGDTYEQYF
TGCGCCAGCAGCTTGGGGCCAGGCGATACCTACGAGCAGTACTTC
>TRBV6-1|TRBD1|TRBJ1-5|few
CASSGRQGRQPQHF
TGTGCCAGCAGTGGGCGACAGGGAAGGCAGCCCCAGCATTTT
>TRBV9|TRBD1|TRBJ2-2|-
CASTAPGQGAVGELFF
TGTGCCAGCACCGCCCCGGGACAGGGGGCAGTCGGGGAGCTGTTTTTT
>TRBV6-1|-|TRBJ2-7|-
CASSDHAGKGEQYF
TGTGCCAGCAGTGATCATGCGGGAAAGGGCGAGCAGTACTTC
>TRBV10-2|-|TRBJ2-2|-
CASSVSEATGELFF
TGCGCCAGCAGTGTATCGGAGGCCACCGGGGAGCTGTTTTTT
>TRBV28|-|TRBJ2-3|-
CASSFNFGDTQYF
TGTGCCAGCAGTTTCAACTTCGGGGATACGCAGTATTTT
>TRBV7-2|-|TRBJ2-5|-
CASSPLTGRGGLETQYF
TGTGCCAGCAGCCCCCTCACGGGGAGAGGCGGACTAGAGACCCAGTACTTC
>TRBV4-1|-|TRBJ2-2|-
CASSQRTVNTGELFF
TGCGCCAGCAGCCAACGGACAGTGAACACCGGGGAGCTGTTTTTT
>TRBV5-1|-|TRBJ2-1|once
CASSLERMGNEQFF
TGCGCCAGCAGCTTGGAGAGGATGGGTAATGAGCAGTTCTTC
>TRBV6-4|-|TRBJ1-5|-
CASTSPWRPIGQPQHF
TGTGCCAGCACCTCCCCTTGGCGGCCAATAGGACAGCCCCAGCATTTT
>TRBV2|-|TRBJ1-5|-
CAASSSVGQPQHF
TGTGCCGCATCGTCTTCGGTAGGTCAGCCCCAGCATTTT
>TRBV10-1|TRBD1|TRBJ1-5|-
CARRLDRGLWPQHF
TGCGCCAGGAGATTGGACAGGGGCTTGTGGCCCCAGCATTTT
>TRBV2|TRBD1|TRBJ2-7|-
CASTLPGQGTYEQYF
TGTGCCAGCACACTGCCGGGACAGGGAACCTACGAGCAGTACTTC
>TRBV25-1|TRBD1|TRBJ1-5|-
CASSGAGQRSAQHF
TGTGCCAGCAGTGGGGCGGGACAGCGATCAGCCCAGCATTTT
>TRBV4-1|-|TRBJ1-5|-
CASSQTLQGTTRVRPQHF
TGCGCCAGCAGCCAGACCTTACAGGGTACCACCCGCGTGCGGCCCCAGCATTTT
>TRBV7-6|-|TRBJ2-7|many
CASSSQPLDEQYF
TGTGCCAGCAGCTCCCAACCGTTAGACGAGCAGTACTTC
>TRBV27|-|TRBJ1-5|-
CASSQDINQPQHF
TGTGCCAGCAGCCAAGACATCAATCAGCCCCAGCATTTT
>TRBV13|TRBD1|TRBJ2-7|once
CASSPFDRGLPEQYF
TGTGCCAGCAGCCCCTTCGACAGGGGGCTCCCCGAGCAGTACTTC
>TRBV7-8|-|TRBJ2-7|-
CASSLQARREQYF
TGTGCCAGCAGCTTACAAGCTAGGCGCGAGCAGTACTTC
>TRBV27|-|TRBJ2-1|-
CASSWRNEQFF
TGTGCCAGCAGTTGGAGAAATGAGCAGTTCTTC
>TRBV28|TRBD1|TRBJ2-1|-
CASNAPLLDRGPYNEQFF
TGTGCCAGCAACGCCCCCCTCTTAGACAGGGGACCCTACAATGAGCAGTTCTTC
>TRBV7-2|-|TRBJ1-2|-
CASSSTGGQYGYTF
TGTGCCAGCAGCTCCACGGGGGGGCAATATGGCTACACCTTC
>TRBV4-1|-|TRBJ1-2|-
CASSQERSVAGAVHYGYTF
TGCGCCAGCAGCCAAGAAAGGAGTGTAGCGGGGGCCGTTCACTATGGCTACACCTTC
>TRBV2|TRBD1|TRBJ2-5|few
CASSRQGRETQYF
TGTGCCAGCAGTCGACAGGGGAGAGAGACCCAGTACTTC
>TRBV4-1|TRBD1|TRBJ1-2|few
CASSQIPGGLNGYTF
TGCGCCAGCAGCCAAATTCCAGGGGGCTTGAATGGCTACACCTTC
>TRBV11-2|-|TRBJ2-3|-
CASSLLSLDTQYF
TGTGCCAGCAGCTTACTCTCCCTAGATACGCAGTATTTT
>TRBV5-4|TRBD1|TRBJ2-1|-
CASSTYRDRADEQFF
TGTGCCAGCAGCACCTACCGGGACAGGGCTGATGAGCAGTTCTTC
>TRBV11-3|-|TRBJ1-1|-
CASSEGTLGATEAFF
TGTGCCAGCAGTGAGGGCACGCTAGGGGCCACTGAAGCTTTCTTT
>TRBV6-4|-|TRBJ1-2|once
CASGITNYGYTF
TGTGCCAGCGGCATAACTAACTATGGCTACACCTTC
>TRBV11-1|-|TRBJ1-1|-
CASSRTGYTEAFF
TGTGCCAGCAGCCGTACAGGCTACACTGAAGCTTTCTTT
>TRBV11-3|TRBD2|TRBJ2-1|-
CASSHPRTSQSSYNEQFF
TGTGCCAGCAGCCATCCTCGGACTAGCCAAAGCTCCTACAATGAGCAGTTCTTC
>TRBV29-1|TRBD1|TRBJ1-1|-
CSVRGQGTEAFF
TGCAGCGTACGCGGACAGGGTACCGAAGCTTTCTTT
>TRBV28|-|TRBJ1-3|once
CASSTNPGLILNTIYF
TGTGCCAGCAGCACCAACCCGGGACTAATTTTAAACACCATATATTTT
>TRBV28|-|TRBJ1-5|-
CASSTAGDQPQHF
TGTGCCAGCAGCACAGCAGGCGACCAGCCCCAGCATTTT